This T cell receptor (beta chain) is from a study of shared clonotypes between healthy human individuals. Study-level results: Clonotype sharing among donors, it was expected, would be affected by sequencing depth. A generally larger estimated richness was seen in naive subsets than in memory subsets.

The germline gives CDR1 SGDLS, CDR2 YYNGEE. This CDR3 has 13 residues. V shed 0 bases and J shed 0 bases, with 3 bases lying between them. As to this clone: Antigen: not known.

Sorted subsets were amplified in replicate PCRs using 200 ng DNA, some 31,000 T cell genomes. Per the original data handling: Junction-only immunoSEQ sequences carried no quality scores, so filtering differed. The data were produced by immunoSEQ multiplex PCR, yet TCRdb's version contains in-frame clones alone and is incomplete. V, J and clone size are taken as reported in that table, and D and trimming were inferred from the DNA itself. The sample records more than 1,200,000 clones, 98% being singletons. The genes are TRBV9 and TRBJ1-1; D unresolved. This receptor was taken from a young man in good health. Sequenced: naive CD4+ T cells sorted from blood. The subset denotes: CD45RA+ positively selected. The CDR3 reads CASSVAVNTEAFF. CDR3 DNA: TGTGCCAGCAGCGTAGCGGTGAACACTGAAGCTTTCTTT.